A selection of T cell receptor beta chains follows, all from one sample in a study of shared clonotypes between healthy human individuals. Repertoires were generated with immunoSEQ multiplex PCR, while TCRdb's copy carries only in-frame clones and drops some. The sample holds about 2.4 million clones; 90% to 95% are singletons and the top ten take 0.14%. The sample comprised naive CD4+ T cells sorted from blood. The receptors come from a man aged 18 to 29 in good health. Each CDR3 is given with its conserved first and last residue. The D gene is left open where the match is weak. The size entry is marked missing in some rows and otherwise reads once, few, many or a size class.

v_call: TRBV25-1
d_call: NA
clone_size: NA
j_call: TRBJ2-3
cdr3_aa: CASSEFGTDTQYF
cdr3_nt: TGTGCCAGCAGTGAGTTCGGCACAGATACGCAGTATTTT

v_call: TRBV28
d_call: TRBD2
clone_size: NA
j_call: TRBJ2-7
cdr3_aa: CASTLGAGGYEQYF
cdr3_nt: TGTGCCAGCACCTTGGGGGCGGGGGGATACGAGCAGTACTTC

v_call: TRBV29-1
d_call: NA
clone_size: NA
j_call: TRBJ1-1
cdr3_aa: CSVWGGTEAFF
cdr3_nt: TGCAGCGTCTGGGGGGGAACTGAAGCTTTCTTT

v_call: TRBV15
d_call: NA
clone_size: NA
j_call: TRBJ2-7
cdr3_aa: CATSRRIGGSYEQYF
cdr3_nt: TGTGCCACCAGCAGGAGGATAGGGGGCTCCTACGAGCAGTACTTC

v_call: TRBV7-6
d_call: NA
clone_size: NA
j_call: TRBJ1-1
cdr3_aa: CASSLQGNTEAFF
cdr3_nt: TGTGCCAGCAGCTTACAGGGAAACACTGAAGCTTTCTTT

v_call: TRBV5-6
d_call: TRBD1
clone_size: NA
j_call: TRBJ1-4
cdr3_aa: CASSSTGQVANEKLFF
cdr3_nt: TGTGCCAGCAGCTCTACCGGACAGGTAGCTAATGAAAAACTGTTTTTT

v_call: TRBV2
d_call: NA
clone_size: NA
j_call: TRBJ2-2
cdr3_aa: CASRGDTNTGELFF
cdr3_nt: TGTGCCAGCAGAGGTGATACTAACACCGGGGAGCTGTTTTTT

v_call: TRBV13
d_call: TRBD2
clone_size: NA
j_call: TRBJ2-5
cdr3_aa: CASSKKTSGQETQYF
cdr3_nt: TGTGCCAGCAGCAAAAAAACTAGCGGCCAAGAGACCCAGTACTTC

v_call: TRBV19
d_call: TRBD2
clone_size: NA
j_call: TRBJ2-7
cdr3_aa: CASSKRAGTSGAISYEQYF
cdr3_nt: TGTGCCAGTAGTAAAAGAGCCGGGACTAGCGGGGCTATCTCCTACGAGCAGTACTTC

v_call: TRBV6-1
d_call: NA
clone_size: few
j_call: TRBJ1-1
cdr3_aa: CASSLTVMNTEAFF
cdr3_nt: TGTGCCAGCAGTCTGACAGTGATGAACACTGAAGCTTTCTTT

v_call: TRBV23-1
d_call: TRBD2
clone_size: NA
j_call: TRBJ2-7
cdr3_aa: CASSPPGGLAGRGEQYF
cdr3_nt: TGCGCCAGCAGTCCCCCCGGAGGACTAGCGGGAAGAGGCGAGCAGTACTTC

v_call: TRBV5-1
d_call: NA
clone_size: NA
j_call: TRBJ1-2
cdr3_aa: CASSLDPGSYGYTF
cdr3_nt: TGCGCCAGCAGCTTGGATCCGGGTTCTTATGGCTACACCTTC

v_call: TRBV5-1
d_call: NA
clone_size: NA
j_call: TRBJ2-1
cdr3_aa: CASSFNTIYNEQFF
cdr3_nt: TGCGCCAGCAGCTTCAATACAATTTACAATGAGCAGTTCTTC

v_call: TRBV18
d_call: NA
clone_size: once
j_call: TRBJ2-7
cdr3_aa: CASSPLVTYEQYF
cdr3_nt: TGTGCCAGCTCTCCCCTCGTGACCTACGAGCAGTACTTC